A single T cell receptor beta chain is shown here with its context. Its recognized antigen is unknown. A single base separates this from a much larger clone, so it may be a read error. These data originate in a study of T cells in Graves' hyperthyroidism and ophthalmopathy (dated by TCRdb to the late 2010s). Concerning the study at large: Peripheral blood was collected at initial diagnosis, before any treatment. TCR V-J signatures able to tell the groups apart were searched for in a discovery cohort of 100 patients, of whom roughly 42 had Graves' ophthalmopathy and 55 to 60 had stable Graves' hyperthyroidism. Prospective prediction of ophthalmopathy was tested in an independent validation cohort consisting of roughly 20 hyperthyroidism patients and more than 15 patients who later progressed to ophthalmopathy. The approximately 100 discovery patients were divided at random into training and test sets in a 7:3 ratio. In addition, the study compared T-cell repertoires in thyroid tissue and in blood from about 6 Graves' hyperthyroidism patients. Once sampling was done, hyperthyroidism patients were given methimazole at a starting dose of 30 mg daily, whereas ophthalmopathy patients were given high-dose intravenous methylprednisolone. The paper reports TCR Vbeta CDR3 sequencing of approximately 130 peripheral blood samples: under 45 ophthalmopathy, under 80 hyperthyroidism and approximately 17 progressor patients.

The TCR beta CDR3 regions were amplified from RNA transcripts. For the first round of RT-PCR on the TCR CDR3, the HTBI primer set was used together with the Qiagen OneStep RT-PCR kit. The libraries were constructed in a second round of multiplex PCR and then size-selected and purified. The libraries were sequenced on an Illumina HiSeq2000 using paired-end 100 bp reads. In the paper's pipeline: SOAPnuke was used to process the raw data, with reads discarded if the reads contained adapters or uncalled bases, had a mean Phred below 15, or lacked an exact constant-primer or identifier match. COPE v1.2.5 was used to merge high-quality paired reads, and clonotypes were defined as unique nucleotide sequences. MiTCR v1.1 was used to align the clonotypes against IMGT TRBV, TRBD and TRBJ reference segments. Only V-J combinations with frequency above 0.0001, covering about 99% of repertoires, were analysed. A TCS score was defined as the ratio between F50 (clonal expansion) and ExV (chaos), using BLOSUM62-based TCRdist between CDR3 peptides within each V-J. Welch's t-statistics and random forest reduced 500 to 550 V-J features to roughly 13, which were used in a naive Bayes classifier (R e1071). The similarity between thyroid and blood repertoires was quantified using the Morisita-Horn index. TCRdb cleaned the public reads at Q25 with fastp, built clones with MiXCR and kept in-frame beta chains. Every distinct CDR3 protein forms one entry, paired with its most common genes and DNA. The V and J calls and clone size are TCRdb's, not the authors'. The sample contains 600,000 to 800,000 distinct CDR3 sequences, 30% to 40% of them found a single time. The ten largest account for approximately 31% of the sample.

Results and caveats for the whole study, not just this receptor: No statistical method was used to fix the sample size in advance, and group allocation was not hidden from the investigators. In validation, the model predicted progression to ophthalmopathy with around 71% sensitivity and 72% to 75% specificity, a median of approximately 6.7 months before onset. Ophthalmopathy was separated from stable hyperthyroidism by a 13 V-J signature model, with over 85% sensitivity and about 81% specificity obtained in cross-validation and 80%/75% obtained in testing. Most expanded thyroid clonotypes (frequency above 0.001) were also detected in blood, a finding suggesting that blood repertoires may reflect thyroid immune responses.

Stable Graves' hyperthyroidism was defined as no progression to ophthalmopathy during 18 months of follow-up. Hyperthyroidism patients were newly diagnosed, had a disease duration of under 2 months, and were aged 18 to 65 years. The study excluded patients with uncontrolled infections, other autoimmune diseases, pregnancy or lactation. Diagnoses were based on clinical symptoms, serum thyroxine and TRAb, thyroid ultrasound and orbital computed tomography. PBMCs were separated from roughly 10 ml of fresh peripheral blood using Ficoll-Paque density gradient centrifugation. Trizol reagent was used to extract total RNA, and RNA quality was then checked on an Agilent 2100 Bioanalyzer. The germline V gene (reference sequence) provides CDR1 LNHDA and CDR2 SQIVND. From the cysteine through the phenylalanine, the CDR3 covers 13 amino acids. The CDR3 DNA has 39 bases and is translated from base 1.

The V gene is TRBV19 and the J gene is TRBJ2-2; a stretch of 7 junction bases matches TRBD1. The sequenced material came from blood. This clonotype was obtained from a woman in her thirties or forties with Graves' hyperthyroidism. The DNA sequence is TGTGCCAGTAGTATGACAGGGTCCGGGGAGCTGCTTTTT. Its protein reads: CASSMTGSGELLF.